The next 17 T cell receptor beta chains were all read from a single sample in a study of OX40 agonist ivuxolimab in advanced cancers. The data were produced by immunoSEQ multiplex PCR, yet TCRdb's version contains in-frame clones alone and is incomplete. Of some 47,000 clones listed, 79% are singletons. The starting material was CD4+ or CD8+ T cells sorted from blood, obtained in a trial of the OX40 agonist ivuxolimab. The receptors were sampled from an adult with an advanced solid tumor such as melanoma, head and neck, liver or kidney cancer.

The chain uses TRBV21-1 and TRBJ2-7; TRBD2 is taken as the D call from the table, unchecked against the DNA. TRBV21-1 constitutes a pseudogene. This CDR3 has 16 residues. CDR3 in DNA: TGTGCCAGCAGCAAAGCGGGAGCGGGAGGCCTCTACGAGCAGTACTTC. This translates into CASSKAGAGGLYEQYF.

This clone appeared once. The J gene is TRBJ1-5, the V gene TRBV29-1; 8 nucleotides line up with TRBD1. Germline-derived CDR1 and CDR2 are SQVTM and ANQGSEA. The V and J ends lost 5 bases and 4 bases, in that order; junction bases with no gene match: 1. The CDR3 totals 12 residues. Here the CDR3 reads CSVRQGNQPQHF. The CDR3 nucleotides are TGCAGCGTTAGACAGGGGAATCAGCCCCAGCATTTT.

The V call is TRBV13, the J call TRBJ2-1, with D tentatively TRBD2 (5 bases). V was shortened by 2 bases and J by 0 bases, with 17 bases between the two germline ends. CDR1 and CDR2 from the germline V gene are PRHDT and FYEKMQ (reference sequence). This CDR3 comprises 18 residues. The CDR3 region is CASSLRVSGTSSYNEQFF. The CDR3 region has the DNA TGTGCCAGCAGCTTAAGGGTCAGCGGCACGAGCTCCTACAATGAGCAGTTCTTC.

This clone was counted between two and nine times. This chain connects TRBV30 to TRBJ1-2; D not certain. Germline lookup yields CDR1 GTSNPN and CDR2 SVGIG (reference sequence). V was pared by 0 bases and J by 8 bases, with 10 bases between. This CDR3 region has 12 residues. Written as DNA, the CDR3 is TGTGCCTGGAGTGTAGGAGCGCCCGGCTACACCTTC. Residues: CAWSVGAPGYTF.

The count of this clone is one. The chain joins TRBV10-3 to TRBJ1-1, with a possible D match to TRBD1 (5 bases). The V gene's germline CDR1 is ENHRY and CDR2 SYGVKD. The V end was cut by 2 bases, the J end by 7 bases, with 11 bases between. CDR3 length: 13 residues. In DNA, the CDR3 is TGTGCCATCAGTGAGGGAGGGGTTTATGAAGCTTTCTTT. Protein product: CAISEGGVYEAFF.

This rearrangement joins TRBV6-4 to TRBJ2-3; perhaps D is TRBD1 or TRBD2 (5 bases each). This CDR3 comprises 13 residues. Per germline, CDR1 MRHNA and CDR2 SNTAGT. V lost 6 bases and J 4 bases, leaving 11 bases between the germline ends. The CDR3 DNA follows: TGTGCCAGCAGCAGGGACCTTTCAGATACGCAGTATTTT. Translation gives CASSRDLSDTQYF.

This clone was seen a handful of times. The chain employs TRBV7-9 and TRBJ1-1, with a tentative D call TRBD1 (6 bases). In germline, CDR1 is SEHNR, CDR2 FQNEAQ (reference sequence). The CDR3 extends over 15 amino acids. V gave up 5 bases and J gave up 5 bases, with 18 bases separating them. CDR3 bases: TGTGCCAGCAGCCCAGGGATGGGGGCACGAACTGAAGCTTTCTTT. Protein product: CASSPGMGARTEAFF.

This clone was found a few times. The rearrangement uses TRBV9 and TRBJ2-7; D is undetermined. V gave up 0 bases and J gave up 1 base, with 11 bases separating them. The CDR3 loop spans 15 amino acids. Germline-derived CDR1 and CDR2 are SGDLS and YYNGEE. The DNA for the CDR3 is TGTGCCAGCAGCGTAGCGGGTGGAGCATCCTACGAGCAGTACTTC. Its protein is CASSVAGGASYEQYF.

The V gene is TRBV7-8, the J gene TRBJ2-7; 9 nucleotides line up with TRBD1. Trimming removed 3 bases from V and 4 bases from J; junction bases left unmatched: 7. Germline V CDR1 and CDR2: SGHVS, FQNEAQ. The CDR3 has 15 amino acids. The DNA for the CDR3 is TGTGCCAGCAGCTTCTTAGGACAGGGGAGGTACGAGCAGTACTTC. This encodes CASSFLGQGRYEQYF.

This chain joins TRBV9 and TRBJ2-3; TRBD2 matches at 10 bases. CDR3 length: 16 amino acids. Per the germline V gene, CDR1 is SGDLS and CDR2 is YYNGEE. V lost 2 bases to trimming and J lost 6 bases; unmatched junction nucleotides: 9. The CDR3, as DNA: TGTGCCAGCAGCGTCGGGTTAGCGGGGGGTATGGATACGCAGTATTTT. Protein product: CASSVGLAGGMDTQYF.

The gene calls are TRBV9 and TRBJ1-4; 10 bases map to TRBD1. The V gene end was trimmed by 1 base and the J gene end by 6 bases; junction bases not matched to a gene: 6. Germline V lookup: CDR1 SGDLS, CDR2 YYNGEE. This CDR3 is built from 16 residues. In nucleotides, the CDR3 is TGTGCCAGCAGCGTAAGGGACAGGGGATCCCATGAAAAACTGTTTTTT. Translated: CASSVRDRGSHEKLFF.

The CDR3 bases are TGTGCCAGCAGCGTAGGTCTGGCCTACTCTGGAAACACCATATATTTT. This sequence encodes CASSVGLAYSGNTIYF. This chain uses TRBV9 with TRBJ1-3; the D is unclear. CDR1 is SGDLS, CDR2 YYNGEE, per germline. Trimming took off 0 bases at V and 0 bases at J, with 10 bases between the two ends. The CDR3 spans 16 residues.

J is TRBJ1-2 and V is TRBV5-1, with TRBD1 identical over 7 bases. The CDR3 extends over 17 amino acids. V lost 5 bases and J lost 0; bases outside the gene matches: 13. Germline V gene sequence: CDR1 SGHRS, CDR2 YFSETQ. CDR3 bases: TGCGCCAGCAGGGGGGACGGGACAGTAATCTCTAACTATGGCTACACCTTC. This gives the protein CASRGDGTVISNYGYTF.

This chain uses TRBV11-1 with TRBJ2-3; either TRBD1 or TRBD2 may supply D (5 bases each). The CDR3 runs 16 residues. Trimming cost V 1 base and J 3 bases, with 14 bases left between them. Germline assignment: CDR1 SGHAT and CDR2 FQDESV (reference sequence). The CDR3 region is CASSLVSGRATDTQYF. CDR3 nucleotide sequence: TGTGCCAGCAGCTTAGTTTCAGGGAGAGCTACAGATACGCAGTATTTT. Combining the CDR3 with reference TRBV11-1 and TRBJ2-3 gives the whole variable domain EAEVAQSPRYKITEKSQAVAFWCDPISGHATLYWYRQILGQGPELLVQFQDESVVDDSQLPKDRFSAERLKGVDSTLKIQPAELGDSAMYLCASSLVSGRATDTQYFGPGTRLTVL.

The V and J genes are TRBV9 and TRBJ2-7; weak D call: TRBD1 (5 bases). The ends were cut back, 1 base at V and 5 bases at J, with 10 bases in the middle. CDR3 length equals 13 residues. The germline V gene has CDR1 SGDLS and CDR2 YYNGEE. The CDR3 is CASSVRPDNEQYF. DNA for the CDR3: TGTGCCAGCAGCGTAAGACCGGACAACGAGCAGTACTTC.

V usage is TRBV7-5 and J usage is TRBJ2-7; the D call in the table, TRBD1, was not verified against the DNA. TRBV7-5 is given as a pseudogene. This CDR3 region has 13 residues. CDR3 bases: TGTGTCAGAAGCTCCGACAGTGCCTACGAGCAGTACTTC. As protein: CVRSSDSAYEQYF.

The rearrangement links TRBV6-5 to TRBJ1-4; TRBD1 is a possible D gene (6 bases). V was clipped by 4 bases and J by 16 bases, with 19 bases between them. CDR1 is MNHEY, CDR2 SVGAGI, per germline. The CDR3 is 13 residues long. The CDR3, as DNA: TGTGCCAGCAGTTTGACCCCCACGGACAGTCCGTTTTTT. This sequence encodes CASSLTPTDSPFF.